The rows below give T cell receptor beta chains drawn from one sample of a study of breast tumors, draining lymph nodes, adjacent tissues. TCRdb reprocessed the multiplex PCR reads with MiXCR, giving one entry per CDR3 protein. The data show roughly 110,000 distinct CDR3 sequences, less than 40% seen once. Sequenced input: axillary lymph node tissue. Receptor source: a female donor with breast cancer. Some clones in this sample may be carry-over from other donors' samples. CDR3s include the opening cysteine and the closing phenylalanine or tryptophan. The order of the fields is J gene, V gene, clone size, D gene, CDR3 DNA, CDR3 protein. D genes are given only for firm matches. The listing skips clone size in some rows; elsewhere it reads once, few, many or a size class.

TRBJ1-1 | TRBV6-2/TRBV6-3 | NA | NA | TGTGCCAGCAGTTTGAGGGGTAGCACTGAAGCTTTCTTT | CASSLRGSTEAFF
TRBJ2-5 | TRBV6-6 | NA | TRBD1 | TGTGCCAGCAGGGACCGACAGGGAATACAAGAGACCCAGTACTTC | CASRDRQGIQETQYF
TRBJ1-6 | TRBV7-6 | few | TRBD1 | TGTGCCAGCAGCGCCCAGACAGGGTATTCACCCCTCCACTTT | CASSAQTGYSPLHF
TRBJ2-5 | TRBV4-1 | NA | NA | TGCGCCAGCAGCCAGGGGTTCGCCAGGGGTGAGACCCAGTACTTC | CASSQGFARGETQYF
TRBJ2-1 | TRBV11-1 | many | NA | TGTGCCAGCAGCTTAAGAGGGTCTCACAATGAGCAGTTCTTC | CASSLRGSHNEQFF
TRBJ1-2 | TRBV11-2 | NA | NA | TGTGCCAGCAGCTTTGGGAGAGGAGGGGACTATGGCTACACCTTC | CASSFGRGGDYGYTF
TRBJ1-2 | TRBV27 | many | TRBD1 | TGTGCCAGCAGTTTATTTCAGGGACAGGGGGGTATCTATGGCTACACCTTC | CASSLFQGQGGIYGYTF
TRBJ2-7 | TRBV19 | NA | NA | TGTGCCAGTAGTATAGGTAAAAGGATGGCAGGGACCTACGAGCAGTACTTC | CASSIGKRMAGTYEQYF
TRBJ1-1 | TRBV7-7 | few | NA | TGTGCTAGCAGCCTATCCGAGGGCACTGAAGCTTTCTTT | CASSLSEGTEAFF
TRBJ1-5 | TRBV10-1 | NA | NA | TGCGCCAGCAGTGAGTCCGGGGTGGGGCAGCCCCAGCATTTT | CASSESGVGQPQHF
TRBJ1-6 | TRBV5-1 | medium-sized | TRBD1 | TGTGCCAGCAGCTTGGGACAGGGAAATTCACCCCTCCACTTT | CASSLGQGNSPLHF